A selection of T cell receptor beta chains follows, all from one sample in a study of T-cell memory formation after mild COVID-19. TCRdb re-analysed the 5' RACE reads in MiXCR, keeping a single row per CDR3 protein. The table lists 450,000 or so distinct CDR3 sequences, 20% to 25% of them singletons, with 12% in the top ten. The sequencing input was PBMCs or a T cell subset sorted from them (not recorded which). Receptors were obtained from an adult woman who had mild COVID-19 (a few samples of this study predate the infection). Cell type and time point are not known. Each CDR3 is given with its conserved first and last residue. D genes are given only for firm matches. Where a row states a size, it is once, few, many or the class of an expanded clone; other rows omit it.

CDR3 DNA	CDR3 protein	V gene	J gene	D gene	clone size
TGCGCCAGCAGCCAAGAGGGGGACAGGGGAAACACTGAAGCTTTCTTT	CASSQEGDRGNTEAFF	TRBV4-1	TRBJ1-1	TRBD1	few
TGTGCCAGCAGCTACCGCCTTCGAGGACTAGCGGGGGGGCCCGGCACAGATACGCAGTATTTT	CASSYRLRGLAGGPGTDTQYF	TRBV7-6	TRBJ2-3	TRBD2	many
TGCGCCAGCAGCCATCAAGGGGGACTAGGGTCCGGGGAGCTGTTTTTT	CASSHQGGLGSGELFF	TRBV4-1	TRBJ2-2	TRBD2	NA
TGTGCCAGCAGTTACCGGTCGGACTCCTACGAGCAGTACTTC	CASSYRSDSYEQYF	TRBV6-5	TRBJ2-7	NA	few
TGTGCCAGCAGTTTCCTTTGGCTAGCGGGGACCTCAGATACGCAGTATTTT	CASSFLWLAGTSDTQYF	TRBV27	TRBJ2-3	TRBD2	NA
TGTGCCAGCAGTCCAACTAGCGGGAGTAATTACGAGCAGTACTTC	CASSPTSGSNYEQYF	TRBV12-3/TRBV12-4	TRBJ2-7	TRBD2	NA
TGTGCCATCTGGGGGGGGCCGAATCAGCCCCAGCATTTT	CAIWGGPNQPQHF	TRBV10-3	TRBJ1-5	NA	NA
TGTGCCAGCAGCCAATGGGTGGGTGTAGGCACTGAAGCTTTCTTT	CASSQWVGVGTEAFF	TRBV7-9	TRBJ1-1	NA	few
TGTGCCATCAGTAATGACAGTCCCAGCGGGGAGCTGTTTTTT	CAISNDSPSGELFF	TRBV10-3	TRBJ2-2	NA	few
TGTGCCAGCAGGTCTACTAGCGGGGCCCGCGAAGACATTCAGTACTTC	CASRSTSGAREDIQYF	TRBV7-9	TRBJ2-4	TRBD2	few
TGTGCCAGCAGCTTGGGGGGCCCCTTTCAAGAGACCCAGTACTTC	CASSLGGPFQETQYF	TRBV7-8	TRBJ2-5	NA	NA
TGTGCCAGCAGCCCTCTGCCGGAATCCGAGCAGTACTTC	CASSPLPESEQYF	TRBV7-9	TRBJ2-7	NA	NA
TGTGCCAGCAGCGGTGGACTCCCCTACAATGAGCAGTTCTTC	CASSGGLPYNEQFF	TRBV9	TRBJ2-1	NA	NA
TGTGCCAGCAGCTCTCCGGGACAGGGGAATGGCTACACCTTC	CASSSPGQGNGYTF	TRBV7-2	TRBJ1-2	TRBD1	few
TGCGCCAGCAGCCAAGAGGCCACGGGGGGATGGGAGCAGTACTTC	CASSQEATGGWEQYF	TRBV4-3	TRBJ2-7	TRBD2	NA
TGTGCCAGCAGCTCAGACGGAGGGGCATGGTACGAGCAGTACTTC	CASSSDGGAWYEQYF	TRBV11-2	TRBJ2-7	NA	NA
TGTGCCAGCAGTGAGAGGGCTAGCGGGAGGGCCCATGAGCAGTTCTTC	CASSERASGRAHEQFF	TRBV6-4	TRBJ2-1	TRBD2	NA